Each of the 27 T cell receptor beta chains below was sequenced from the same sample in a study of blood T cell repertoires in COVID-19. Method: immunoSEQ multiplex PCR; TCRdb's copy keeps in-frame clones and lacks some. Seen here are under 250,000 clones, roughly four fifths observed once, and the top ten hold less than 4%. Sequencing input: peripheral blood. These receptors were taken from a woman under 30 with acute or convalescent COVID-19.

This chain uses TRBV23-1 with TRBJ2-7, with TRBD1 matching 7 bases. TRBV23-1 is given ORF status, its function remaining uncertain. Germline trimming cut 9 bases from V and 0 bases from J; bases unmatched to any gene: 8. This CDR3 has 14 residues. The CDR3 loop is CASTGATDSYEQYF. The CDR3 DNA follows: TGCGCCAGTACAGGGGCCACCGACTCCTACGAGCAGTACTTC.

This clone was counted once. This chain joins TRBV30 and TRBJ1-1; TRBD1 is a possible D gene (5 bases). This CDR3 contains 12 residues. Deletions cut 5 bases from V and 1 base from J, with 8 bases between. Germline V lookup: CDR1 GTSNPN, CDR2 SVGIG (reference sequence). The CDR3 loop is CAWEQANTEAFF. CDR3 bases: TGTGCCTGGGAACAGGCGAACACTGAAGCTTTCTTT.

This clone was counted between two and nine times. The chain recombines TRBV5-1 with TRBJ1-4; 7 bases fit TRBD1. Looked up from germline, CDR1 is SGHRS and CDR2 is YFSETQ. Unmatched junction bases numbered 11, after V lost 4 bases and J lost 5 bases. The CDR3 sequence is 16 residues long. The CDR3 nucleotides read TGCGCCAGCAGCGCAGGGGACAGCCAGATGAATGAAAAACTGTTTTTT. The encoded protein is CASSAGDSQMNEKLFF.

This clone showed up just once. This chain links TRBV11-2 with TRBJ2-5; 9 bases fit TRBD1. V shed 5 bases and J 5 bases; nucleotides not matched to a gene: 18. The V gene's germline CDR1 is SGHAT and CDR2 FQNNGV. The CDR3 length is 18 residues. The CDR3 loop reads CASSPPPSRDRAAETQYF. In DNA, the CDR3 is TGTGCCAGCAGCCCGCCCCCCTCCCGGGACAGGGCAGCGGAGACCCAGTACTTC.

The CDR3 DNA follows: TGTGCCAGCAGCTTAATCAGGGTCGGCGAGCAGTACTTC. Protein sequence: CASSLIRVGEQYF. The chain has TRBV11-1 and TRBJ2-7; tentatively, D is TRBD1 (5 bases). The CDR3 is 13 residues long. The V end was cut by 2 bases, the J end by 6 bases, with 11 bases between. Germline lookup yields CDR1 SGHAT and CDR2 FQDESV (reference sequence).

The J gene is TRBJ1-1, the V gene TRBV7-2; D gene unclear. This CDR3 has 14 amino acids. Trimming took 3 bases from V and 1 from J, leaving 9 bases between them. Germline V gives CDR1 SGHTA, CDR2 FQGNSA. This CDR3 reads CASSFGLRNTEAFF. DNA of the CDR3: TGTGCCAGCAGCTTTGGACTCAGGAACACTGAAGCTTTCTTT.

The V gene is TRBV28, the J gene TRBJ2-7; TRBD1 matches 10 bases. The length of the CDR3 is 11 residues. Germline lookup yields CDR1 MDHEN and CDR2 SYDVKM. V shed 6 bases, J shed 7 bases, and the junction held 0 bases outside the gene matches. The chain's CDR3 is CASRGQGEQYF. The CDR3 DNA reads as TGTGCCAGCAGGGGACAGGGGGAGCAGTACTTC.

The J gene is TRBJ1-3, the V gene TRBV6-2 or TRBV6-3; D may be TRBD1 (5 bases). CDR3 size: 17 residues. The V gene lost 2 bases and the J gene lost 0 bases, with 14 bases spanning the gap. The germline gives CDR1 MNHEY, CDR2 SVGEGT. Written as DNA, the CDR3 is TGTGCCAGCAGTTACCCCGGGACTCCTACCTCTGGAAACACCATATATTTT. The encoded protein is CASSYPGTPTSGNTIYF.

V is TRBV12-3 or TRBV12-4 and J is TRBJ1-4; D is unresolved. Trimming took off 7 bases at V and 3 bases at J, with 9 bases between the two ends. The CDR3 runs to 13 residues. In nucleotides, the CDR3 is TGTGCCAGCACCCTAGCCCCTAATGAAAAACTGTTTTTT. Its translation is CASTLAPNEKLFF.

This clone is a singleton in its sample. In DNA form, the CDR3 reads TGTGCCAGCAGTTCCCTAGCCGTCTATGAGCAGTTCTTC. Translating gives CASSSLAVYEQFF. This chain joins TRBV6-5 and TRBJ2-1, with D possibly TRBD2 on 5 matching bases. CDR1 and CDR2 (germline): MNHEY, SVGAGI. CDR3 size: 13 residues. Trimming cost V 4 bases and J 8 bases, with 12 bases left between them.

This clone was observed a handful of times. The gene calls are TRBV30 and TRBJ2-7; TRBD2 aligns across 10 bases. Looked up from germline, CDR1 is GTSNPN and CDR2 is SVGIG (reference sequence). V dropped 0 bases and J dropped 4; count of bases not matched to a gene: 0. The CDR3 has 13 residues. The CDR3 loop is CAWSVLAGYEQYF. CDR3 nucleotides: TGTGCCTGGAGTGTACTAGCGGGATACGAGCAGTACTTC.

The chain links TRBV9 to TRBJ2-3, with 13 positions matching TRBD2. V shed 4 bases, J shed 2 bases, and the junction held 16 bases outside the gene matches. Germline CDR1 and CDR2: SGDLS and YYNGEE. The CDR3 is 20 amino acids. DNA for the CDR3: TGTGCCAGCAGCCCTCGACTAGCGGGAGGCCGTGTGGGAATCACAGATACGCAGTATTTT. Amino acids: CASSPRLAGGRVGITDTQYF. Full variable domain (missing parts from reference TRBV9 and TRBJ2-3): DSGVTQTPKHLITATGQRVTLRCSPRSGDLSVYWYQQSLDQGLQFLIQYYNGEERAKGNILERFSAQQFPDLHSELNLSSLELGDSALYFCASSPRLAGGRVGITDTQYFGPGTRLTVL.

The chain recombines TRBV7-9 with TRBJ2-3, with 12 bases that match TRBD2. Trimming cost V 8 bases and J 0 bases; bases outside gene matches: 9. The CDR3 totals 17 residues. Germline V gene sequence: CDR1 SEHNR, CDR2 FQNEAQ (reference sequence). The CDR3 loop is CASLGTSGPLSTDTQYF. Written as DNA, the CDR3 is TGTGCCAGCTTGGGGACTAGCGGGCCGCTTAGCACAGATACGCAGTATTTT.

Only one count was recorded for this clone. In DNA form, the CDR3 reads TGTGCCAGCACCTCCGGTGCTCAACGGGGGACTGAAGCTTTCTTT. Translating gives CASTSGAQRGTEAFF. The chain joins TRBV6-5 to TRBJ1-1, with D possibly TRBD1 on 5 matching bases. Trimming removed 7 bases from V and 5 bases from J, with 20 bases in between. CDR3 length: 15 amino acids. In germline, CDR1 is MNHEY, CDR2 SVGAGI.

The rearrangement joins TRBV30 to TRBJ1-5; D perhaps matches TRBD1 (5 bases). The CDR3 extends over 15 amino acids. Per germline, CDR1 GTSNPN and CDR2 SVGIG (reference sequence). V was trimmed by 1 base and J by 0 bases, leaving 10 bases between them. The CDR3 DNA reads TGTGCCTGGAGTGCAGGGCTAAATAGCAATCAGCCCCAGCATTTT. Its protein product is CAWSAGLNSNQPQHF.

The chain employs TRBV5-1 and TRBJ2-6, with a possible D match to TRBD1 (6 bases). From germline, CDR1 is SGHRS and CDR2 YFSETQ. The CDR3 sequence is 21 residues long. The V gene lost 3 bases and the J gene lost 4 bases, with 29 bases spanning the gap. CDR3 nucleotide sequence: TGCGCCAGCAGCTGGCGTTTTCGTAGGGGGTTCCCTCCGTCGGGGGCCAACGTCCTGACTTTC. Amino acids: CASSWRFRRGFPPSGANVLTF.

This clone was seen only once. J is TRBJ2-1 and V is TRBV4-3, with 11 bases identical to TRBD2. The CDR3 sequence is 17 residues long. From germline, CDR1 is LGHNA and CDR2 YSLEER. Germline trimming cut 1 base from V and 2 bases from J; bases unmatched to any gene: 4. The CDR3 sequence is CASSQGLAGGPYNEQFF. As DNA, the CDR3 is TGCGCCAGCAGCCAAGGTCTAGCGGGAGGTCCCTACAATGAGCAGTTCTTC.

The CDR3 DNA sequence: TGTGCCAGCAGCTTTGGTGCGGGAGATGAGCAGTTCTTC. Its translation: CASSFGAGDEQFF. This chain connects TRBV11-3 to TRBJ2-1, with 7 bases matching TRBD2. Trimming took 3 bases from V and 8 from J; bases not matched to a gene: 4. Germline V gene lookup returns CDR1 SGHNT and CDR2 YENEEA. The CDR3 length is 13 residues. Full variable domain (outside the CDR3, taken from reference TRBV11-3 and TRBJ2-1): EAGVVQSPRYKIIEKKQPVAFWCNPISGHNTLYWYLQNLGQGPELLIRYENEEAVDDSQLPKDRFSAERLKGVDSTLKIQPAELGDSAVYLCASSFGAGDEQFFGPGTRLTVL.

This clone was counted between two and nine times. At the DNA level, this CDR3 is encoded by other sequences in the same sample as well. The gene calls are TRBV19 and TRBJ1-2, with D tentatively TRBD1 (5 bases). The germline CDR1 and CDR2 sequences are LNHDA and SQIVND (reference sequence). V gave up 0 bases and J gave up 0 bases, with 8 bases separating them. The CDR3 is made up of 15 amino acids. In DNA, the CDR3 is TGTGCCAGTAGTATAGATCGGGGGTCTAACTATGGCTACACCTTC. It yields the protein CASSIDRGSNYGYTF. The entire variable domain, with the rest obtained from reference TRBV19 and TRBJ1-2, is as follows: DGGITQSPKYLFRKEGQNVTLSCEQNLNHDAMYWYRQDPGQGLRLIYYSQIVNDFQKGDIAEGYSVSREKKESFPLTVTSAQKNPTAFYLCASSIDRGSNYGYTFGSGTRLTVV.

V usage is TRBV4-3 and J usage is TRBJ1-2; 12 bases match TRBD1. The germline CDR1 and CDR2 sequences are LGHNA and YSLEER. The CDR3 runs to 15 residues. The ends lost 2 bases at V and 6 bases at J; junction bases unmatched: 4. In nucleotides, the CDR3 is TGCGCCAGCAGCCAAAGGGGACAGGGGGCAGATGGCTACACCTTC. Residues: CASSQRGQGADGYTF.

V gene TRBV28 combines with J gene TRBJ2-6; 7 positions agree with TRBD2. The ends lost 2 bases at V and 0 bases at J; junction bases unmatched: 7. Germline V gene data show CDR1 as MDHEN and CDR2 as SYDVKM. The CDR3 contains 18 residues. CDR3 in amino acids: CASSLGREDFSGANVLTF. CDR3 coding DNA: TGTGCCAGCAGTTTAGGGAGGGAAGACTTCTCTGGGGCCAACGTCCTGACTTTC.

The chain is built from TRBV28 and TRBJ1-5; TRBD1 is a possible D gene (5 bases). This CDR3 contains 14 residues. The germline gives CDR1 MDHEN, CDR2 SYDVKM. With 6 bases removed from V and 2 bases from J, the gap between germline ends came to 11 bases. The CDR3 here is CASSRGGGNQPQHF. The CDR3 DNA follows: TGTGCCAGCAGCCGCGGGGGAGGCAATCAGCCCCAGCATTTT. The full variable domain, its missing parts supplied by reference TRBV28 and TRBJ1-5, is DVKVTQSSRYLVKRTGEKVFLECVQDMDHENMFWYRQDPGLGLRLIYFSYDVKMKEKGDIPEGYSVSREKKERFSLILESASTNQTSMYLCASSRGGGNQPQHFGDGTRLSIL.

The chain combines TRBV12-3 or TRBV12-4 with TRBJ1-1; D ambiguous. The V end lost 3 bases, the J end lost 1 base, and 6 bases lay between the germline ends. The CDR3 runs to 13 residues. Here the CDR3 reads CASSFGENTEAFF. The CDR3 nucleotides are TGTGCCAGCAGTTTCGGGGAGAACACTGAAGCTTTCTTT.

The chain combines TRBV28 with TRBJ2-6, with D tentatively TRBD1 (5 bases). Germline V gene lookup returns CDR1 MDHEN and CDR2 SYDVKM. This CDR3 region has 15 residues. V shed 4 bases and J shed 1 base, with 8 bases lying between them. The CDR3 sequence is CASSSQGSGANVLTF. CDR3 nucleotide sequence: TGTGCCAGCAGTTCCCAGGGTTCTGGGGCCAACGTCCTGACTTTC.

The chain is built from TRBV5-5 and TRBJ2-5; D unresolved. V was shortened by 4 bases and J by 0 bases, with 10 bases between the two germline ends. This CDR3 contains 14 residues. The germline CDR1 and CDR2 sequences are SGHKS and YYEKEE (reference sequence). The DNA of the CDR3 is TGTGCCAGCAGCCGGCGGCAGTACCAAGAGACCCAGTACTTC. Its translation: CASSRRQYQETQYF.

The chain joins TRBV4-1 to TRBJ2-7; 7 bases align to TRBD2. The CDR3 is 21 residues long. V gave up 1 base and J gave up 0 bases; unmatched junction bases: 21. Looked up from germline, CDR1 is MGHRA and CDR2 is YSYEKL. This chain's CDR3 is CASSQVDATGLAARSSYEQYF. In DNA form, the CDR3 reads TGCGCCAGCAGCCAAGTAGATGCCACGGGCCTAGCGGCCAGAAGCTCCTACGAGCAGTACTTC.

The chain is built from TRBV7-2 and TRBJ2-3; possibly TRBD2 for D (6 bases). V lost 1 base and J lost 7, with 9 bases in between. The CDR3 contains 13 residues. Germline-derived CDR1 and CDR2 are SGHTA and FQGNSA. The CDR3 loop reads CASSLGGTHTQYF. The CDR3 DNA sequence: TGTGCCAGCAGCTTAGGGGGGACTCATACGCAGTATTTT.